This entry lists 26 T cell receptor beta chains sequenced from one sample in a study of blood T cells in healthy people across ages. A sample-barcoded 5' primer and a J-beta primer mix were used in a second PCR of roughly 7 to 12 cycles. One entry per CDR3 protein results from TCRdb running MiXCR on the 5' RACE reads. The sample shows about 1.4 million distinct CDR3 sequences, roughly 60% of them seen only once. The sequencing sample was made of blood. The receptors were gathered from a man younger than 35 in good health.

The V gene is TRBV29-1, the J gene TRBJ2-7; possibly TRBD1 for D (6 bases). CDR3 size: 14 residues. Per germline, CDR1 SQVTM and CDR2 ANQGSEA. The V end lost 6 bases, the J end lost 0 bases, and 15 bases lay between the germline ends. CDR3 nucleotide sequence: TGCAGCGTCGGACAGAACGTTGCCTCCTACGAGCAGTACTTC. Protein sequence: CSVGQNVASYEQYF.

CDR3 residues: CASSLVSGLAIPWGETQYF. As DNA, the CDR3 is TGCGCCAGCAGCTTGGTGTCGGGACTAGCGATTCCCTGGGGAGAGACCCAGTACTTC. The chain has TRBV5-1 and TRBJ2-5; 10 bases match TRBD2. Germline V CDR1 and CDR2: SGHRS, YFSETQ. The CDR3 runs to 19 residues. J gave up 4 bases and V 0 bases, and 15 bases lay outside the gene matches.

V is TRBV6-6 and J is TRBJ2-4; TRBD2 aligns across 8 bases. The end of the DNA fits TRBJ2-5 better, so the J call may be wrong. Germline lookup yields CDR1 MNHNY and CDR2 SVGAGI (reference sequence). The CDR3 length is 18 residues. This CDR3 reads CASSLQGIGAGGPETQYF. The CDR3 DNA follows: TGTGCCAGCAGTTTACAGGGAATCGGGGCGGGAGGACCAGAGACCCAGTACTTC.

This clonotype has only one observation. V is TRBV7-9 and J is TRBJ2-3; 12 nucleotides agree with TRBD2. Germline V gene data show CDR1 as SEHNR and CDR2 as FQNEAQ (reference sequence). This CDR3 contains 16 residues. J was trimmed by 2 bases and V by 5 bases; bases with no gene match: 5. DNA of the CDR3: TGTGCCAGCAGCCGCGGACTAGCGGGATACACAGATACGCAGTATTTT. Amino acid sequence: CASSRGLAGYTDTQYF.

CDR3 loop: CASSLPTGNSGNTIYF. In DNA, the CDR3 is TGTGCCAGCAGCTTACCAACAGGGAATTCAGGAAACACCATATATTTT. This chain links TRBV7-9 with TRBJ1-3; perhaps TRBD1 as D (6 bases). This CDR3 has 16 amino acids. Germline CDR1 and CDR2: SEHNR and FQNEAQ (reference sequence). The ends were cut back, 2 bases at V and 4 bases at J, with 15 bases in the middle.

The chain recombines TRBV10-3 with TRBJ1-1; the match to TRBD1 covers 9 bases. The CDR3 is made up of 15 amino acids. V was clipped by 0 bases and J by 4 bases; unmatched bases: 3. The germline CDR1 and CDR2 sequences are ENHRY and SYGVKD. CDR3 sequence reads: CAISESGQGVTEAFF. CDR3 bases: TGTGCCATCAGTGAGTCGGGACAGGGAGTCACTGAAGCTTTCTTT.

The CDR3 DNA reads TGTGCCAGCAGCGAGGTGGCAGGGATTCTTTATGAGCAGTTCTTC. Translated: CASSEVAGILYEQFF. The chain recombines TRBV6-4 with TRBJ2-1; possible D gene TRBD1, 5 bases. Germline lookup yields CDR1 MRHNA and CDR2 SNTAGT. Trimming left V 6 bases short and J 8 bases short, with 20 bases between. The CDR3 is 15 residues long.

The V and J genes are TRBV6-1 and TRBJ1-3, with a weak D call TRBD1 (5 bases). The germline CDR1 and CDR2 sequences are MNHNS and SASEGT. This CDR3 contains 16 residues. The V end lost 10 bases, the J end lost 4 bases, and 23 bases lay between the germline ends. The CDR3 loop is CATNSYRRHRGNTIYF. For the CDR3, the DNA is TGTGCCACCAATTCGTACAGGCGACATCGAGGAAACACCATATATTTT.

CDR3 residues: CASSLDMAKSYEQYF. For the CDR3, the DNA is TGTGCCAGCAGCCTGGACATGGCTAAATCCTACGAGCAGTACTTC. V and J are TRBV7-2 and TRBJ2-7; possibly TRBD1 for D (5 bases). Germline V lookup: CDR1 SGHTA, CDR2 FQGNSA. V shed 5 bases and J shed 1 base, with 15 bases lying between them. The CDR3 contains 15 residues. The whole variable domain, filled in from reference TRBV7-2 and TRBJ2-7, reads GAGVSQSPSNKVTEKGKDVELRCDPISGHTALYWYRQSLGQGLEFLIYFQGNSAPDKSGLPSDRFSAERTGGSVSTLTIQRTQQEDSAVYLCASSLDMAKSYEQYFGPGTRLTVT.

This chain links TRBV5-1 with TRBJ2-1; 11 positions agree with TRBD2. With V trimmed by 0 bases and J by 9 bases, 11 bases remained unmatched. The CDR3 consists of 17 residues. The germline V gene encodes CDR1 SGHRS and CDR2 YFSETQ. CDR3 in amino acids: CASSLALAGGVPSEQFF. The CDR3 nucleotides read TGCGCCAGCAGCTTGGCCTTAGCGGGAGGGGTGCCCAGTGAGCAGTTCTTC.

This sequence joins TRBV2 and TRBJ2-1; 11 nucleotides match TRBD2. The CDR3 has 14 amino acids. Germline CDR1 and CDR2: SNHLY and FYNNEI. After removal of 11 bases from V and 4 bases from J, the junction contained 7 bases not matched to a gene. CDR3 loop: CAPRVAGGYNEQFF. CDR3 in DNA: TGTGCCCCCCGGGTAGCGGGGGGGTACAATGAGCAGTTCTTC. The variable domain in full, with the rest retrieved from reference TRBV2 and TRBJ2-1, is EPEVTQTPSHQVTQMGQEVILRCVPISNHLYFYWYRQILGQKVEFLVSFYNNEISEKSEIFDDQFSVERPDGSNFTLKIRSTKLEDSAMYFCAPRVAGGYNEQFFGPGTRLTVL.

The chain uses TRBV7-9 and TRBJ2-3; D gene unclear. Per the germline V gene, CDR1 is SEHNR and CDR2 is FQNEAQ (reference sequence). V gave up 5 bases and J gave up 2 bases, with 14 bases separating them. This CDR3 spans 15 amino acids. DNA for the CDR3: TGTGCCAGCAGCCCGTCCACGGGTTACACAGATACGCAGTATTTT. It translates to CASSPSTGYTDTQYF.

This clonotype was seen once. CDR3 sequence reads: CAISGGQNSEKLFF. CDR3 bases: TGTGCCATCAGTGGTGGGCAGAATAGTGAAAAACTGTTTTTT. The chain carries TRBV10-3 and TRBJ1-4; D is unclear. Per the germline V gene, CDR1 is ENHRY and CDR2 is SYGVKD. This CDR3 has 14 residues. Trimming removed 4 bases at V and 7 bases at J, with 13 bases between.

The chain employs TRBV6-2 or TRBV6-3 and TRBJ1-4, with D possibly TRBD1 on 5 matching bases. CDR1 MNHEY and CDR2 SVGEGT come from the germline V gene. The CDR3 spans 16 residues. V lost 4 bases to trimming and J lost 7 bases, with 19 bases between them. CDR3 protein: CASSSTLTASSEKLFF. The CDR3 DNA reads TGTGCCAGCAGTTCTACCTTGACAGCCTCGAGTGAAAAACTGTTTTTT.

This chain connects TRBV29-1 to TRBJ2-1; 7 positions agree with TRBD2. The junction had 16 bases not matched to a gene; V was cut back by 4 bases and J by 7 bases. Germline V gene sequence: CDR1 SQVTM, CDR2 ANQGSEA. CDR3 length equals 16 residues. In DNA, the CDR3 is TGCAGCGTTGCGGAGTGGGAGGGCCGATTGTGGAATGAGCAGTTCTTC. Translation: CSVAEWEGRLWNEQFF.

The chain employs TRBV15 and TRBJ2-1, with 11 bases aligning to TRBD2. Germline CDR1 and CDR2: LNHNV and YYDKDF (reference sequence). Losses at the gene ends were 0 bases for V and 6 bases for J; bases not matched to a gene: 1. CDR3 size: 15 residues. The CDR3 protein is CATSRELAGVNEQFF. For the CDR3, the DNA is TGTGCCACCAGCAGAGAACTAGCGGGAGTCAATGAGCAGTTCTTC. The full variable domain, its missing parts supplied by reference TRBV15 and TRBJ2-1, is DAMVIQNPRYQVTQFGKPVTLSCSQTLNHNVMYWYQQKSSQAPKLLFHYYDKDFNNEADTPDNFQSRRPNTSFCFLDIRSPGLGDTAMYLCATSRELAGVNEQFFGPGTRLTVL.

CDR3 amino acids: CASSKKRGQETQYF. CDR3 DNA: TGTGCCAGCAGCAAAAAGCGGGGCCAAGAGACCCAGTACTTC. The genes are TRBV21-1 and TRBJ2-5; the table's D call of TRBD2 was not tested on the DNA. TRBV21-1 is deemed a pseudogene. CDR3 length equals 14 residues.

This clonotype was seen only a few times. J is TRBJ2-5 and V is TRBV27, with D perhaps matching TRBD2 (5 bases). The J call is uncertain, as TRBJ2-7 better fits the DNA end. The CDR3 has 12 residues. CDR1 and CDR2 from the germline V gene are MNHEY and SMNVEV (reference sequence). CDR3 nucleotide sequence: TGTGCCAGCAGTTTCCGGGGTACCGAGCAGTACTTC. Residues: CASSFRGTEQYF.

This chain uses TRBV7-2 with TRBJ2-5; 9 bases agree with TRBD2. V shed 1 base, J shed 1 base, and the junction held 1 base outside the gene matches. The CDR3 runs to 15 residues. The V gene's germline CDR1 is SGHTA and CDR2 FQGNSA. CDR3 in amino acids: CASSLERGAQETQYF. CDR3 sequence (DNA): TGTGCCAGCAGCTTAGAGCGGGGGGCCCAAGAGACCCAGTACTTC.

V and J are TRBV2 and TRBJ2-5; 8 nucleotides agree with TRBD2. J lost 3 bases, V lost 6 bases, and 6 bases had no gene match. Germline-derived CDR1 and CDR2 are SNHLY and FYNNEI. The CDR3 loop spans 14 amino acids. This CDR3 reads CASSQPGLEETQYF. The DNA for the CDR3 is TGTGCCAGCAGCCAACCGGGACTAGAAGAGACCCAGTACTTC. Full variable domain (remainder filled in from reference TRBV2 and TRBJ2-5): EPEVTQTPSHQVTQMGQEVILRCVPISNHLYFYWYRQILGQKVEFLVSFYNNEISEKSEIFDDQFSVERPDGSNFTLKIRSTKLEDSAMYFCASSQPGLEETQYFGPGTRLLVL.

The V call is TRBV25-1, the J call TRBJ2-2, with a possible D match to TRBD2 (6 bases). This CDR3 contains 13 residues. V was trimmed by 10 bases and J by 1 base, leaving 10 bases between them. Germline CDR1 is MGHDK and CDR2 is SYGVNS. The CDR3 region has the DNA TGTGCCATCAAGGAGGGGAACACCGGGGAGCTGTTTTTT. This sequence encodes CAIKEGNTGELFF.

The genes are TRBV25-1 and TRBJ1-2, with D unresolved. This CDR3 is built from 15 residues. V shed 4 bases and J shed 6 bases, with 18 bases lying between them. CDR1 MGHDK and CDR2 SYGVNS come from the germline V gene. DNA for the CDR3: TGTGCCAGCAGTGTTCCCCGGGGAGGGCTTGATGGCTACACCTTC. The encoded protein is CASSVPRGGLDGYTF.

The chain has TRBV2 and TRBJ2-5; TRBD2 aligns across 13 bases. This CDR3 spans 14 amino acids. Losses at the gene ends were 6 bases for V and 11 bases for J; bases not matched to a gene: 9. Per germline, CDR1 SNHLY and CDR2 FYNNEI. The CDR3 region is CASRGLAGYNEQYF. The CDR3 DNA sequence: TGTGCCAGCAGGGGACTAGCGGGGTACAATGAGCAGTACTTC.

This clonotype was seen many times. One end of the junction fails to match germline, which may point to a read error. This chain uses TRBV5-1 with TRBJ2-7; 12 nucleotides line up with TRBD2. Per germline, CDR1 SGHRS and CDR2 YFSETQ. The CDR3 spans 15 residues. The CDR3 DNA follows: TGTGCCAGCAGTTTGACTAGCGGGAGCTCCTACGAGCAGTACTTC. It is translated as CASSLTSGSSYEQYF. Supplemented by reference TRBV5-1 and TRBJ2-7, the full variable domain reads KAGVTQTPRYLIKTRGQQVTLSCSPISGHRSVSWYQQTPGQGLQFLFEYFSETQRNKGNFPGRFSGRQFSNSRSEMNVSTLELGDSALYLCASSLTSGSSYEQYFGPGTRLTVT.

This clonotype appeared a few times. The chain has TRBV4-1 and TRBJ2-5, with TRBD2 matching over 13 bases. V gave up 4 bases and J gave up 0 bases; unmatched junction bases: 2. The CDR3 runs 16 residues. Per germline, CDR1 MGHRA and CDR2 YSYEKL. The CDR3 here is CASSLGLAGDQETQYF. In nucleotides, the CDR3 is TGCGCCAGCAGCCTCGGACTAGCGGGGGACCAAGAGACCCAGTACTTC.

The V gene is TRBV7-6, the J gene TRBJ1-5; D perhaps matches TRBD1 (6 bases). The germline CDR1 and CDR2 sequences are SGHVS and FNYEAQ. V was pared by 5 bases and J by 1 base, with 9 bases between. The CDR3 has 14 amino acids. Here the CDR3 reads CASSQQGSNQPQHF. The CDR3 DNA reads TGTGCCAGCAGCCAGCAGGGGAGCAATCAGCCCCAGCATTTT.